This T cell receptor beta chain was observed in a study of CD8 T cells in Susac syndrome. Bulk CD8+ and CD4+ cells came from magnetic negative isolation; CD8+ TEMRA by FACS. The RNA input was about 0.5 to 1 ug, and it was reverse transcribed with random hexamers. Amplification of TCR beta CDR3 used immunoSEQ multiplex PCR across 54 Vbeta and 13 Jbeta. TCRdb reprocessed the immunoSEQ multiplex PCR reads via MiXCR and lists one record per CDR3 protein. The repertoire holds more than 100,000 distinct CDR3 sequences, roughly 80% seen once, with roughly 0.48% in the top ten. The CDR3 loop spans 14 amino acids. Trimming shortened V by 1 base and J by 4 bases, and 10 bases separated the two germline ends. There are a few counts of this clonotype.

Material: CD8+ T cells from PBMCs. V is TRBV12-3 or TRBV12-4 and J is TRBJ1-2; D not certain. This clonotype was sampled from a human donor with multiple sclerosis. The CDR3 sequence is CASSLGTSAYGYTF. The DNA for the CDR3 is TGTGCCAGCAGTTTAGGGACTTCGGCCTATGGCTACACCTTC.